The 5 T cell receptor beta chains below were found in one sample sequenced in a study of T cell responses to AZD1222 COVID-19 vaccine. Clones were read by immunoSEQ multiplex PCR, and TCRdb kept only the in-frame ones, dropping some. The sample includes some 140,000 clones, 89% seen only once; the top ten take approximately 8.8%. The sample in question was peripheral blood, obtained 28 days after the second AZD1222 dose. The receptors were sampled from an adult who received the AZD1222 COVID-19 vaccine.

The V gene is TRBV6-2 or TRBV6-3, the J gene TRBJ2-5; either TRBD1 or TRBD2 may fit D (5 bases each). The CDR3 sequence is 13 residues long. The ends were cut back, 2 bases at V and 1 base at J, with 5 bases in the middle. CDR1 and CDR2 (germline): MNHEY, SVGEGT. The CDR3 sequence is CASSYGTQETQYF. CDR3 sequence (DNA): TGTGCCAGCAGTTACGGGACCCAAGAGACCCAGTACTTC.

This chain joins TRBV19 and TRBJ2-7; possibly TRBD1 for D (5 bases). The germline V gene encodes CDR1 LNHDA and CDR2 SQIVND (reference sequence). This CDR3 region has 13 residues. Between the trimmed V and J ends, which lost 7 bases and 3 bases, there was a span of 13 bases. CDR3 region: CASTAGYDYEQYF. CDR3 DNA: TGTGCCAGTACTGCAGGGTATGACTACGAGCAGTACTTC.

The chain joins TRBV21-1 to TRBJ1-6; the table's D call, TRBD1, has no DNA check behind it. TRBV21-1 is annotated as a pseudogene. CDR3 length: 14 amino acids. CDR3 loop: CASSIGTANSPLHF. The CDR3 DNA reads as TGTGCCAGCAGCATAGGGACAGCTAATTCACCCCTCCACTTT.

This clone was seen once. CDR3 sequence (DNA): TGTGCCAGCAGTCGAACCACGGCCACTGAAGCTTTCTTT. This sequence encodes CASSRTTATEAFF. The rearrangement uses TRBV6-5 and TRBJ1-1, with D uncertain. From germline, CDR1 is MNHEY and CDR2 SVGAGI. The CDR3 is 13 residues long. Trimming stripped 5 bases from V and 4 bases from J, with 11 bases between.

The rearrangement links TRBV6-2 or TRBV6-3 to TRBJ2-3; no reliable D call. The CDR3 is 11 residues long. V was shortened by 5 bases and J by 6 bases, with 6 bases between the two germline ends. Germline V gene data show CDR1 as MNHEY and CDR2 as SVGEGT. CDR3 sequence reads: CASSLSDTQYF. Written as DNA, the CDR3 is TGTGCCAGCAGTCTCTCCGATACGCAGTATTTT.